One sample yielded the 22 T cell receptor beta chains listed below, sequenced in a study of T cells in Graves' hyperthyroidism and ophthalmopathy. TCR beta CDR3 sequences were amplified from RNA transcripts. Carried out on the TCR CDR3, a first-round RT-PCR used the HTBI primer set. TCRdb ran MiXCR on the multiplex PCR reads and lists one entry per CDR3 protein. The table has around 580,000 distinct CDR3 sequences, under 60% seen once. Sequencing input: peripheral blood or thyroid tissue (not recorded which). All receptors come from a woman under 30 with Graves' hyperthyroidism.

This chain joins TRBV4-1 and TRBJ2-7, with D possibly being TRBD2 (5 bases). V lost 1 base and J 9 bases, leaving 16 bases between the germline ends. Germline lookup yields CDR1 MGHRA and CDR2 YSYEKL. CDR3 length: 14 residues. The CDR3 is CASSQAEEGRVQYF. The CDR3 bases are TGCGCCAGCAGCCAAGCGGAGGAAGGGAGAGTGCAGTACTTC.

Turning to this clonotype: This may come from a read error, since a much larger clone is one base off. The J gene is TRBJ2-7, the V gene TRBV5-1; TRBD1 matches 7 bases. Germline V gives CDR1 SGHRS, CDR2 YFSETQ. CDR3 length: 13 residues. This CDR3 is CASSRDRNYKQYF. The CDR3 nucleotides are TGCGCCAGCAGTAGGGACAGAAACTACAAGCAGTACTTC.

The V and J genes are TRBV24-1 and TRBJ1-2, with 7 bases aligning to TRBD1. This CDR3 is 13 amino acids long. The junction had 8 bases not matched to a gene; V was cut back by 10 bases and J by 4 bases. Looked up from germline, CDR1 is KGHDR and CDR2 is SFDVKD. CDR3 coding DNA: TGTGCCACTCAGGGGGTGACGGGCTATGGCTACACCTTC. Protein product: CATQGVTGYGYTF.

This clonotype was seen many times. The chain is built from TRBV20-1 and TRBJ1-1; 11 nucleotides match TRBD1. With 6 bases clipped from V and 5 bases from J, the junction kept 11 bases outside the gene matches. The germline V gene encodes CDR1 DFQATT and CDR2 SNEGSKA (reference sequence). The CDR3 spans 15 residues. The CDR3 region is CSARDRGIGWTEAFF. DNA of the CDR3: TGCAGTGCCCGGGACAGGGGGATTGGTTGGACTGAAGCTTTCTTT.

Only a few counts were recorded for this clonotype. The chain combines TRBV5-1 with TRBJ1-4; D call uncertain. Germline V gives CDR1 SGHRS, CDR2 YFSETQ. V dropped 5 bases and J dropped 8 bases, with 10 bases sitting between them. The CDR3 length is 12 residues. In DNA form, the CDR3 reads TGCGCCAGCAGTAAGAAAGGGGAAAAACTGTTTTTT. Protein: CASSKKGEKLFF.

Points on this clonotype: Since the CDR3 does not end with the conserved phenylalanine or tryptophan, this likely comes from a read error. The DNA for the CDR3 is TGTGCCAGCAGCCTGGATGGGGGGAACGTTAATCAGCCCCAGCATCTT. Translating gives CASSLDGGNVNQPQHL. This rearrangement joins TRBV5-4 to TRBJ1-5; tentative D call: TRBD1 (5 bases). V dropped 4 bases and J dropped 4 bases, with 18 bases sitting between them. Per germline, CDR1 SGHNT and CDR2 YYREEE (reference sequence). The CDR3 loop spans 16 amino acids.

This clonotype was seen many times. The J gene is TRBJ2-7, the V gene TRBV29-1; 7 nucleotides agree with TRBD1. The CDR3 is made up of 13 amino acids. V gave up 1 base and J gave up 3 bases; unmatched junction bases: 3. Germline values: CDR1 SQVTM, CDR2 ANQGSEA. The CDR3 here is CSVEGPGGYEQYF. CDR3 DNA: TGCAGCGTTGAAGGCCCAGGGGGCTACGAGCAGTACTTC.

V and J are TRBV11-3 and TRBJ1-6; D uncertain. Germline assignment: CDR1 SGHNT and CDR2 YENEEA. The V end was cut by 5 bases, the J end by 6 bases, with 11 bases between. This CDR3 is built from 14 residues. The CDR3 coding sequence is TGTGCCAGCAGCCCGGCCGCGGGTAATTCACCCCTCCACTTT. Its protein product is CASSPAAGNSPLHF.

The chain links TRBV20-1 to TRBJ2-7, with TRBD2 matching 10 bases. The V gene's germline CDR1 is DFQATT and CDR2 SNEGSKA (reference sequence). V was pared by 3 bases and J by 5 bases, with 13 bases of the junction left unmatched. The CDR3 is 16 amino acids. The CDR3 loop reads CSARRLAGVPLHEQYF. The CDR3 DNA is TGCAGTGCTAGGAGGCTAGCGGGAGTCCCTCTCCACGAGCAGTACTTC.

This clonotype appeared a single time. The CDR3 sequence is CSVSLAGGDGNTIYF. CDR3 coding DNA: TGCAGCGTCTCACTAGCGGGAGGTGACGGAAACACCATATATTTT. The chain links TRBV29-1 to TRBJ1-3; D uncertain. CDR3 length equals 15 residues. V lost 6 bases, J lost 4 bases, and 19 bases lay in between. Germline loops: CDR1 SQVTM, CDR2 ANQGSEA.

This clonotype showed up many times. In DNA, the CDR3 is TGCAGTGCTATCAGGGGGACCGCAACGGATCAGCCCCAGCATTTT. Encoded protein: CSAIRGTATDQPQHF. This chain links TRBV20-1 with TRBJ1-5; 7 bases align to TRBD1. This CDR3 region has 15 residues. Germline lookup yields CDR1 DFQATT and CDR2 SNEGSKA (reference sequence). V shed 4 bases, J shed 5 bases, and the junction held 11 bases outside the gene matches.

This clonotype was seen at least ten times. V and J are TRBV7-3 and TRBJ2-5; 14 nucleotides agree with TRBD2. CDR1 SGHTA and CDR2 FQGTGA come from the germline V gene. The V gene end was trimmed by 5 bases and the J gene end by 1 base; junction bases not matched to a gene: 3. This CDR3 is built from 16 residues. This CDR3 is CASSTGLAGGQETQYF. In DNA form, the CDR3 reads TGTGCCAGCAGCACCGGACTAGCGGGAGGCCAAGAGACCCAGTACTTC.

Concerning this clonotype itself: A much larger clone lies one base from this, so it may be a read error. The chain employs TRBV10-3 and TRBJ1-2, with 7 bases fitting TRBD1. The CDR3 extends over 12 amino acids. Germline-derived CDR1 and CDR2 are ENHRY and SYGVKD. The V and J ends lost 5 bases and 7 bases, in that order; junction bases with no gene match: 4. Here the CDR3 DNA reads TGTGCCATCAGTCAGACAGGGTTTGGCTACACCTTC. Encoded protein: CAISQTGFGYTF.

The J gene is TRBJ2-2, the V gene TRBV7-2; maybe TRBD2 (6 bases). V was cut by 5 bases and J by 5 bases, with 24 bases left in between. Germline V gives CDR1 SGHTA, CDR2 FQGNSA. The length of the CDR3 is 18 residues. CDR3 nucleotides: TGTGCCAGCAGCCAAGCTGGAGGAGGGCCGGCGGGTACCGGGGAGCTGTTTTTT. Its protein is CASSQAGGGPAGTGELFF.

Points on this clonotype: One end of the junction varies from germline; a read error may be responsible. The rearrangement uses TRBV3-1 and TRBJ1-1; D unresolved. The CDR3 runs to 13 residues. The germline V gene encodes CDR1 LGHDT and CDR2 YNNKEL (reference sequence). CDR3 nucleotides: TGCGCCAGCAGCCAGATCTTGAACGCTGAAGCTTTCTTT. Protein sequence: CASSQILNAEAFF.

Points on this clonotype: The junction shows a germline mismatch at one end, possibly a read error. The chain carries TRBV5-1 and TRBJ1-2, with a weak D call TRBD1 (6 bases). There are 16 residues in the CDR3. Per the germline V gene, CDR1 is SGHRS and CDR2 is YFSETQ. CDR3 in amino acids: CASSPPRDTLNYSYTF. CDR3 DNA sequence: TGCGCCAGCAGCCCTCCCCGGGACACCCTAAACTATAGCTACACCTTC.

The rearrangement uses TRBV10-2 and TRBJ1-2, with 7 bases matching TRBD1. Germline V gives CDR1 WSHSY, CDR2 SAAADI. Trimming at V came to 3 bases and at J to 8 bases, leaving 9 bases not matched to a gene. The CDR3 consists of 14 residues. CDR3 bases: TGCGCCAGCAGTGAAGCGCGACAGGGTAGAGGCTACACCTTC. It yields the protein CASSEARQGRGYTF.

This clonotype was observed at least ten times. V usage is TRBV6-6 and J usage is TRBJ1-2; TRBD1 agrees at 8 bases. The CDR3 runs 15 residues. Germline trimming cut 0 bases from V and 5 bases from J; bases unmatched to any gene: 5. The V gene's germline CDR1 is MNHNY and CDR2 SVGAGI (reference sequence). This CDR3 reads CASSYSMGQEYGYTF. As DNA, the CDR3 is TGTGCCAGCAGTTACTCTATGGGACAGGAGTATGGCTACACCTTC.

Many counts were recorded for this clonotype. The chain recombines TRBV2 with TRBJ2-2; D gene ambiguous. The germline gives CDR1 SNHLY, CDR2 FYNNEI. This CDR3 is built from 13 residues. V lost 8 bases, J lost 4 bases, and 11 bases lay in between. CDR3 bases: TGTGCCAGCGGGCGAGAGGCCACCGGGGAGCTGTTTTTT. Translating gives CASGREATGELFF.

V is TRBV7-2 and J is TRBJ1-1, with D perhaps matching TRBD1 (6 bases). Trimming took 8 bases from V and 2 from J, leaving 27 bases between them. This CDR3 has 18 residues. The germline V gene has CDR1 SGHTA and CDR2 FQGNSA. CDR3 DNA sequence: TGTGCCAGCTTAAACGCGAACACCGGGGGGGGCGTAAACACTGAAGCTTTCTTT. Protein product: CASLNANTGGGVNTEAFF.

The V and J genes are TRBV5-1 and TRBJ2-2; 8 bases map to TRBD1. CDR3 length equals 15 residues. V dropped 4 bases and J dropped 4; count of bases not matched to a gene: 6. From germline, CDR1 is SGHRS and CDR2 YFSETQ. Written as DNA, the CDR3 is TGCGCCAGCAGCCCCGACAGGGGAGGCACCGGGGAGCTGTTTTTT. Translated, it gives CASSPDRGGTGELFF.

CDR3 bases: TGCACCAACGCGAGGGGCGCCCGGAACACTGAAGCTTTCTTT. This codes for CTNARGARNTEAFF. V gene TRBV29-1 combines with J gene TRBJ1-1; D perhaps matches TRBD1 (5 bases). CDR1 is SQVTM and CDR2 is ANQGSEA in the germline V gene. CDR3 length equals 14 residues.